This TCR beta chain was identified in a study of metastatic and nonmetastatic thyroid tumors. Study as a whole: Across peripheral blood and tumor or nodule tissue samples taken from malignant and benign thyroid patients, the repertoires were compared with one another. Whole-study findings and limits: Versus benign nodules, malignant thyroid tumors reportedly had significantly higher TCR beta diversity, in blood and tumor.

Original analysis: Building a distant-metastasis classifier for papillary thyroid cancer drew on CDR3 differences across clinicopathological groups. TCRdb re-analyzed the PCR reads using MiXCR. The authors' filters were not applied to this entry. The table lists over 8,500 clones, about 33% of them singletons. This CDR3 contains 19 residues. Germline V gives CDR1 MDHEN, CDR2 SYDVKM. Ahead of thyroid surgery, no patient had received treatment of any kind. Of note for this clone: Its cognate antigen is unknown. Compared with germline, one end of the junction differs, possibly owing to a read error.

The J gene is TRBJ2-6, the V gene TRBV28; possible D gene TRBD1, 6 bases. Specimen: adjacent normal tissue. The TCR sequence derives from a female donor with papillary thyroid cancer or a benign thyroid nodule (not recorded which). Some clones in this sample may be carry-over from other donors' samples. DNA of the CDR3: TGTGCCAGCAGTTTACAAGGAGTCAGGGGCCCGTATGGGGCCAACGTCCTGAATTTC. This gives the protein CASSLQGVRGPYGANVLNF.